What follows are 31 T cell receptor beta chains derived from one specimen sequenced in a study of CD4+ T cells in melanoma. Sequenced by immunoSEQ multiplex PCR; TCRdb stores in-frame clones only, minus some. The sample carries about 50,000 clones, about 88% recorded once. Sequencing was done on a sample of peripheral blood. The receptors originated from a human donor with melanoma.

The CDR3 here is CASSSQAGGLTGELFF. CDR3 nucleotides: TGTGCCAGCAGCTCCCAAGCGGGGGGGCTGACCGGGGAGCTGTTTTTT. This chain links TRBV7-3 with TRBJ2-2, with 10 bases identical to TRBD2. V dropped 4 bases and J dropped 5; count of bases not matched to a gene: 7. There are 16 residues in the CDR3. Germline V lookup: CDR1 SGHTA, CDR2 FQGTGA.

CDR3 sequence (DNA): TGCGCCAGCAGCCCGGGGATGGGACAGACCGAGTTATATGGCTACACCTTC. Its translation: CASSPGMGQTELYGYTF. The V gene is TRBV5-1, the J gene TRBJ1-2, with 7 nucleotides matching TRBD1. The V and J ends lost 4 bases and 5 bases, in that order; junction bases with no gene match: 17. Looked up from germline, CDR1 is SGHRS and CDR2 is YFSETQ. CDR3 length: 17 residues.

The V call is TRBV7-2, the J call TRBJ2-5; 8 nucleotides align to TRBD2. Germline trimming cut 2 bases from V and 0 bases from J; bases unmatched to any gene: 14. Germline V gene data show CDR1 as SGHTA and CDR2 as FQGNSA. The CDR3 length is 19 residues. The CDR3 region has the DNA TGTGCCAGCAGCTTATGGGCGGGGGGCCCATTCCTACACCAAGAGACCCAGTACTTC. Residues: CASSLWAGGPFLHQETQYF.

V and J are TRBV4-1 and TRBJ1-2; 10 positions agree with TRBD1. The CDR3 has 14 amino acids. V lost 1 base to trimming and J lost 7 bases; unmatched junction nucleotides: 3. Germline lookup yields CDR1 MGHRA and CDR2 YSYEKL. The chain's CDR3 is CASSQGTGGGGYTF. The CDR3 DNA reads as TGCGCCAGCAGCCAAGGGACAGGGGGTGGTGGCTACACCTTC.

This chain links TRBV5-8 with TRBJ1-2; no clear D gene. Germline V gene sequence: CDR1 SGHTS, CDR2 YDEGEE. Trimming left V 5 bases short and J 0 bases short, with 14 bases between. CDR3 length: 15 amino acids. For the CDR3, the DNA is TGTGCCAGCAGTTCAGCGTGGAGGGCTAACTATGGCTACACCTTC. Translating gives CASSSAWRANYGYTF. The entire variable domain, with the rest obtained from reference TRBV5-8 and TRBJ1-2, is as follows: EAGVTQSPTHLIKTRGQQATLRCSPISGHTSVYWYQQALGLGLQFLLWYDEGEERNRGNFPPRFSGRQFPNYSSELNVNALELEDSALYLCASSSAWRANYGYTFGSGTRLTVV.

The CDR3 loop reads CACTGTTSTDTQYF. DNA for the CDR3: TGTGCCTGTACCGGGACTACTAGCACAGATACGCAGTATTTT. This sequence joins TRBV7-9 and TRBJ2-3; 7 bases are shared with TRBD2. The CDR3 covers 14 residues. After removal of 11 bases from V and 0 bases from J, the junction contained 8 bases not matched to a gene. CDR1 and CDR2 from the germline V gene are SEHNR and FQNEAQ (reference sequence).

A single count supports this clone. The CDR3 nucleotides are TGTGCCAGCAGCTTAAGCCAGTCGAATGAGCAGTTCTTC. Protein product: CASSLSQSNEQFF. V gene TRBV7-3 combines with J gene TRBJ2-1; D ambiguous. CDR1 is SGHTA and CDR2 is FQGTGA in the germline V gene. This CDR3 is 13 amino acids long. Trimming took 1 base from V and 7 from J, leaving 8 bases between them. The full variable domain, with the rest looked up from reference TRBV7-3 and TRBJ2-1, is GAGVSQTPSNKVTEKGKYVELRCDPISGHTALYWYRQSLGQGPEFLIYFQGTGAADDSGLPNDRFFAVRPEGSVSTLKIQRTERGDSAVYLCASSLSQSNEQFFGPGTRLTVL.

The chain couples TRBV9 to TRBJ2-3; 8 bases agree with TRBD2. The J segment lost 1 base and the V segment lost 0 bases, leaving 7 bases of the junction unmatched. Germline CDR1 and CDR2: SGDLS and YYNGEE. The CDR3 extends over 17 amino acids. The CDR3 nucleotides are TGTGCCAGCAGCGTAGCTACGGGGGGGCTTGGCACAGATACGCAGTATTTT. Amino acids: CASSVATGGLGTDTQYF.

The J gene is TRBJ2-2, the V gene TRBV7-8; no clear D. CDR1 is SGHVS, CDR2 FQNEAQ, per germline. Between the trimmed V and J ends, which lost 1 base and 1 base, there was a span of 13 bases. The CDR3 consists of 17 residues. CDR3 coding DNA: TGTGCCAGCAGCTTAGTGTCCGGTTGGGGGAACACCGGGGAGCTGTTTTTT. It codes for CASSLVSGWGNTGELFF.

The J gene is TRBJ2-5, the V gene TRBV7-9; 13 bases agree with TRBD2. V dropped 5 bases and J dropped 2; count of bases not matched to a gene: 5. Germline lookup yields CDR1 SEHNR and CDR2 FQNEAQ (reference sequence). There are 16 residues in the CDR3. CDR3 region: CASSETGLAGQETQYF. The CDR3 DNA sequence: TGTGCCAGCAGCGAAACGGGACTAGCGGGGCAAGAGACCCAGTACTTC.

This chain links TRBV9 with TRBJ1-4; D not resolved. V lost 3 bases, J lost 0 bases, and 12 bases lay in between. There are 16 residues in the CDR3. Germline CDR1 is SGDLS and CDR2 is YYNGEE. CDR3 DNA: TGTGCCAGCAGCGCGGGAGCTCTACCAACTAATGAAAAACTGTTTTTT. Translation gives CASSAGALPTNEKLFF. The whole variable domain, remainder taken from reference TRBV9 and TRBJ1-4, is DSGVTQTPKHLITATGQRVTLRCSPRSGDLSVYWYQQSLDQGLQFLIQYYNGEERAKGNILERFSAQQFPDLHSELNLSSLELGDSALYFCASSAGALPTNEKLFFGSGTQLSVL.

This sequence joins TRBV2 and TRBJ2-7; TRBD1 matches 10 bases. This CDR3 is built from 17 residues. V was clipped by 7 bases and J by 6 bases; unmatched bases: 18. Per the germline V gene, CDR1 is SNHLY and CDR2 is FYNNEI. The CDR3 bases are TGTGCCAGCATGTCTCGCCGTTGGGCGACAGGGGGCTTCGAGCAGTACTTC. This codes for CASMSRRWATGGFEQYF. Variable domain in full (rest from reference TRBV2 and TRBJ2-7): EPEVTQTPSHQVTQMGQEVILRCVPISNHLYFYWYRQILGQKVEFLVSFYNNEISEKSEIFDDQFSVERPDGSNFTLKIRSTKLEDSAMYFCASMSRRWATGGFEQYFGPGTRLTVT.

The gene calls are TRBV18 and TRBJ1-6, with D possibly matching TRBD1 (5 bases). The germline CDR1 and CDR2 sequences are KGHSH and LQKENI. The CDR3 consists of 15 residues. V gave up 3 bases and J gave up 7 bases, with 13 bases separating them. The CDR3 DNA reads TGTGCCAGCTCACCCCGCAGGGCTGGGAATTCACCCCTCCACTTT. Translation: CASSPRRAGNSPLHF.

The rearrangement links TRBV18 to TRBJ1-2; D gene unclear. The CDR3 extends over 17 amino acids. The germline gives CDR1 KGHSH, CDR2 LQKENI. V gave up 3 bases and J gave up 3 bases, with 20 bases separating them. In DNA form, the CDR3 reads TGTGCCAGCTCACCGCGCAGGATTGCTACCTCTTACTATGGCTACACCTTC. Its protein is CASSPRRIATSYYGYTF.

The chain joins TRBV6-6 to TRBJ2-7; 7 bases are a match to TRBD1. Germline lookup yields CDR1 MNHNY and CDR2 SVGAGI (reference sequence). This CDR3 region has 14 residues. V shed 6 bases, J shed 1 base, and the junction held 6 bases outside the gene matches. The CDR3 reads CASSQDRLSYEQYF. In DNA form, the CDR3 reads TGTGCCAGCAGCCAGGACAGGCTATCCTACGAGCAGTACTTC.

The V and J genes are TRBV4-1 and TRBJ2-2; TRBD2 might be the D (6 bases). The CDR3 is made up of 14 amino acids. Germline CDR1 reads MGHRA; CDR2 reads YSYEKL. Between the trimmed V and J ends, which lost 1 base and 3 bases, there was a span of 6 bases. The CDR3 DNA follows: TGCGCCAGCAGCCAAGGGGAGGACACCGGGGAGCTGTTTTTT. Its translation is CASSQGEDTGELFF.

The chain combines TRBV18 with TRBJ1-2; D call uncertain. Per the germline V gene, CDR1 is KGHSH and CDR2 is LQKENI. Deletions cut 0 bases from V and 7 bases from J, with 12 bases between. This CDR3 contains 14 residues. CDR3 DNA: TGTGCCAGCTCACCACCGGGCAGTGGGTCTGGCTACACCTTC. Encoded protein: CASSPPGSGSGYTF.

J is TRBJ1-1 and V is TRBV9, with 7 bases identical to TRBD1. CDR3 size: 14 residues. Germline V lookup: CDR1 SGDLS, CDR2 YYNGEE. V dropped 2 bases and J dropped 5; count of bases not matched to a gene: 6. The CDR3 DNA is TGTGCCAGCAGCGTGGGACAGCAGGGGACTGAAGCTTTCTTT. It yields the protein CASSVGQQGTEAFF.

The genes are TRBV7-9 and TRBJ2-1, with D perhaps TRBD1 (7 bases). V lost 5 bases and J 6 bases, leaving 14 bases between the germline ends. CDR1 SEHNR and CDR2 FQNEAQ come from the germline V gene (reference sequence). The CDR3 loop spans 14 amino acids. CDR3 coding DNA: TGTGCCAGCAGCCCAGGGGGACTTCTCAATGAGCAGTTCTTC. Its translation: CASSPGGLLNEQFF.

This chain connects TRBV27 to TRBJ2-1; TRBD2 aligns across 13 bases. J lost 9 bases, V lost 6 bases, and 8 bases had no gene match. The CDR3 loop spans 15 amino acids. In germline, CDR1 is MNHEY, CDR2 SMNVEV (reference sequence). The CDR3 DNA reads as TGTGCCAGCAGGGGGACTAGCGGGGCCCCTCGTGAGCAGTTCTTC. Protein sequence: CASRGTSGAPREQFF.

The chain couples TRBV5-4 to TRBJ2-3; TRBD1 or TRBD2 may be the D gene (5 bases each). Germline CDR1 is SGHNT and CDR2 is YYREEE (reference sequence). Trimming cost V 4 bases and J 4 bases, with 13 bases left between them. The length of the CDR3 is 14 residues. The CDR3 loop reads CASSRDQTADTQYF. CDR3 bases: TGTGCCAGCAGCCGGGACCAGACGGCAGATACGCAGTATTTT.

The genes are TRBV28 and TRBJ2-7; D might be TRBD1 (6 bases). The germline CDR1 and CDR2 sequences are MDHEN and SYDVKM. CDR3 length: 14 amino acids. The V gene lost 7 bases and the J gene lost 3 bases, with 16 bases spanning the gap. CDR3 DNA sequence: TGTGCCAGCACTCCGGACAGTTTTATCTACGAGCAGTACTTC. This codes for CASTPDSFIYEQYF.

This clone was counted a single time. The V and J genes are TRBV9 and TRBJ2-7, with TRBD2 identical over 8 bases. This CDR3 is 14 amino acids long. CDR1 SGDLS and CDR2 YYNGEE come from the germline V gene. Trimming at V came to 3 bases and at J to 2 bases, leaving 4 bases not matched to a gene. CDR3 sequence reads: CASSAGGGAYEQYF. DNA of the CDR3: TGTGCCAGCAGCGCCGGGGGGGGAGCCTACGAGCAGTACTTC. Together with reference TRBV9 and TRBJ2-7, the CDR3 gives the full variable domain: DSGVTQTPKHLITATGQRVTLRCSPRSGDLSVYWYQQSLDQGLQFLIQYYNGEERAKGNILERFSAQQFPDLHSELNLSSLELGDSALYFCASSAGGGAYEQYFGPGTRLTVT.

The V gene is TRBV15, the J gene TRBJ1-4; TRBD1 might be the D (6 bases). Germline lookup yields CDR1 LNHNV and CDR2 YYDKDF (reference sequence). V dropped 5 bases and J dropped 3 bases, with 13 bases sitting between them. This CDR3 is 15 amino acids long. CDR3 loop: CATSDDRFPNEKLFF. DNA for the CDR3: TGTGCCACCAGCGACGACAGGTTCCCTAATGAAAAACTGTTTTTT.

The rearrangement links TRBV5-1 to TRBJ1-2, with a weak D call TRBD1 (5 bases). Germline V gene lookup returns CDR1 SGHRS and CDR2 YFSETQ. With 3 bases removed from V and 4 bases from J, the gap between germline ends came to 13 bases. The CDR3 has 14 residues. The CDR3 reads CASSWGTGGYGYTF. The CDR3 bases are TGCGCCAGCAGCTGGGGGACTGGCGGCTATGGCTACACCTTC.

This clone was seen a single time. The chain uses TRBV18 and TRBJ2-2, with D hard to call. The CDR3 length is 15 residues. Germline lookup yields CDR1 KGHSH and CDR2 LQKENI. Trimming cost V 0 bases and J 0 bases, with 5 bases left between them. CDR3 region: CASSPPAPNTGELFF. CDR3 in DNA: TGTGCCAGCTCACCACCGGCACCGAACACCGGGGAGCTGTTTTTT.

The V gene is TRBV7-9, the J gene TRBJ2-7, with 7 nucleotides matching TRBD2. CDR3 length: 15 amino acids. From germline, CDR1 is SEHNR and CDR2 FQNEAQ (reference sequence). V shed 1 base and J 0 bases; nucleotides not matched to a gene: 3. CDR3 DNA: TGTGCCAGCAGCTTAGGCGGGGGAAGCTCCTACGAGCAGTACTTC. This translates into CASSLGGGSSYEQYF. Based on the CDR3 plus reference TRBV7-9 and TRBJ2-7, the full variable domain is DTGVSQNPRHKITKRGQNVTFRCDPISEHNRLYWYRQTLGQGPEFLTYFQNEAQLEKSRLLSDRFSAERPKGSFSTLEIQRTEQGDSAMYLCASSLGGGSSYEQYFGPGTRLTVT.

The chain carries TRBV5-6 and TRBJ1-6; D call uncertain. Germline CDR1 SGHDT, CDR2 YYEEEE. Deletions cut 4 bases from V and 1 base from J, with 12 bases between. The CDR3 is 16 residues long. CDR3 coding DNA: TGTGCCAGCAGCCCATCGGGTGGATCCTATAATTCACCCCTCCACTTT. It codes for CASSPSGGSYNSPLHF. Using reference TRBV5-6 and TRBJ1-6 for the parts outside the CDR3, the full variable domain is DAGVTQSPTHLIKTRGQQVTLRCSPKSGHDTVSWYQQALGQGPQFIFQYYEEEERQRGNFPDRFSGHQFPNYSSELNVNALLLGDSALYLCASSPSGGSYNSPLHFGNGTRLTVT.

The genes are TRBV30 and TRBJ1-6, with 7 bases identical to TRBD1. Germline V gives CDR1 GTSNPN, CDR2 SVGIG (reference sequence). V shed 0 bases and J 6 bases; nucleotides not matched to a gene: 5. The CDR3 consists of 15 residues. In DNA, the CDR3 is TGTGCCTGGAGTGTGGCAGGGGGTGGTAATTCACCCCTCCACTTT. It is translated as CAWSVAGGGNSPLHF.

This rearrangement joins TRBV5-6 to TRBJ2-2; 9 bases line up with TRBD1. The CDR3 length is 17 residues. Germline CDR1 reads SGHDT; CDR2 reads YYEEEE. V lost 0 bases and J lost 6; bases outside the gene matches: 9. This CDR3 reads CASSLGSGTGRSGELFF. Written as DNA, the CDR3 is TGTGCCAGCAGCTTGGGCTCCGGGACAGGGCGATCCGGGGAGCTGTTTTTT.

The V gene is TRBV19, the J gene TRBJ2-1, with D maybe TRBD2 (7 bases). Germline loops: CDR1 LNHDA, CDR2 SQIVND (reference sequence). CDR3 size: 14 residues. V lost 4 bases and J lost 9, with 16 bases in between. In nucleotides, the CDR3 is TGTGCCAGTAGTAGAGTCGGGGGGCCGGCTGAGCAGTTCTTC. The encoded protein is CASSRVGGPAEQFF.